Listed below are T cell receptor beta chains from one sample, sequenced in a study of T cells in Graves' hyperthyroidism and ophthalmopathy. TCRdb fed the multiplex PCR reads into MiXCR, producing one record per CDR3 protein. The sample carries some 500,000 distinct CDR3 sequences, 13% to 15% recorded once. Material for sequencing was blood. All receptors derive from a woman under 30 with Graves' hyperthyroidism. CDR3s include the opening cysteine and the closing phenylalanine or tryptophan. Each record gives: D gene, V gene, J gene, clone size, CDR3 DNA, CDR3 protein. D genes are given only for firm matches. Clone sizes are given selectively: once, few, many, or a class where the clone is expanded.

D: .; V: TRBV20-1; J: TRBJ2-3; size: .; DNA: TGCAGTGCTAGGACGTCAGATACGCAGTATTTT; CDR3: CSARTSDTQYF
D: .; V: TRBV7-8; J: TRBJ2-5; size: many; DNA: TGTGCCAGCAGCTTAATCTGGTCTGAAGAGACCCAGTACTTC; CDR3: CASSLIWSEETQYF
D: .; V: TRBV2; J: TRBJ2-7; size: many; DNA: TGTGCCAGCGAGAAGGGAAGGGCCTTCTACGAGCAGTACTTC; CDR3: CASEKGRAFYEQYF
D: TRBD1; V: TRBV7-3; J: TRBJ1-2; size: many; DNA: TGTGCCAGCAGCCCTACAATGACAGGGGTCGGCTACACCTTC; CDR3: CASSPTMTGVGYTF
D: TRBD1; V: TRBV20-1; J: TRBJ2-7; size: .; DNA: TGCAGTGCTAGAGCGGACGGCAGGGGGAGCGACGAGCAGTACTTC; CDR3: CSARADGRGSDEQYF
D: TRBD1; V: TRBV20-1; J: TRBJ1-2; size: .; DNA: TGCAGTGCTAGGACAGGGGAGAACTATGGCTACACCTTC; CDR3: CSARTGENYGYTF
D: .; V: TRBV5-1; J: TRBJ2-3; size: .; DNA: TGCGCCAGCAGCTCCCGCGGGGAGGGGACAGATACGCGGTATTTT; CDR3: CASSSRGEGTDTRYF
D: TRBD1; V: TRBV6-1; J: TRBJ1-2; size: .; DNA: TGTGCCAGCAATGACAGGGAATGGCGAGGATATGGCTACACCTTC; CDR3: CASNDREWRGYGYTF
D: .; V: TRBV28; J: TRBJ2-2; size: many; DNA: TGTGCCAGCAGTTTCAGCCTACAAAACGGGGAGCTGTTTTTT; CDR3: CASSFSLQNGELFF
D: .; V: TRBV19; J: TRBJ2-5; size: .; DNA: TGTGCCAGTAGTTACGGACGGGGGACCCACTACTTC; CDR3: CASSYGRGTHYF
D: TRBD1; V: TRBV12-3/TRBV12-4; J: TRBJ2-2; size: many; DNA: TGTGCCAGCAGTCCATTTGGTCTGGGACAGGGAAACACCGGGGAGCTGTTTTTT; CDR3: CASSPFGLGQGNTGELFF
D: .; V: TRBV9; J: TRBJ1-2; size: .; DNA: TGTGCCAGCAACCTCGGGACCCGCTACACCTTC; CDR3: CASNLGTRYTF
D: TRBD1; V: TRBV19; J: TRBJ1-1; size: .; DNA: TGTGCCAGTAGTTACGGGACAGGGGGCCGCACTGAAGCTTTCTTT; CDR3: CASSYGTGGRTEAFF
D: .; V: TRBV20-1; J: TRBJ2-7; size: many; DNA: TGCAGTGCTACTAGCGTGGGCCCGAGAGGGCAGTACTTC; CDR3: CSATSVGPRGQYF
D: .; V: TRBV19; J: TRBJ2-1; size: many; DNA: TGTGCCAGTAGTAGCCCCCTAGCACTCTCCTACAATGAGCAGTTCTTC; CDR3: CASSSPLALSYNEQFF
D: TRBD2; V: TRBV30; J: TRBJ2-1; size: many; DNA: TGTGCCTGGAGTGGACTAGCGGGAGGTTACAATGAGCAGTTCTTC; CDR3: CAWSGLAGGYNEQFF
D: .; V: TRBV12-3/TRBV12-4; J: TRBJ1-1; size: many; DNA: TGTGCCAGCAGTTTGATCGGGAACACTGAAGCTTTCTTT; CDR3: CASSLIGNTEAFF
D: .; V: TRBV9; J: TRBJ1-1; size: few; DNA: TGTGCCAGCAGCGTAGATAAGGGTGAAGCTTTCTTT; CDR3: CASSVDKGEAFF
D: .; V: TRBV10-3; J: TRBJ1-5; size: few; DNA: TGTGCCATCAGTGACAGCCGACCCAATCAGCCCCAGCATTTT; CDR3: CAISDSRPNQPQHF
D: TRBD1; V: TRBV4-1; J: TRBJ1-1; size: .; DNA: TGCGCCAGCAGCCAACATTCCTACAGGGGCCCTCGGCCCAAAGCTTTCTTT; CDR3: CASSQHSYRGPRPKAFF
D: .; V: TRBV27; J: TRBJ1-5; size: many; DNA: TGTGCCAGCAGCCCATCGACAGATTATCAGCCCCAGCATTTT; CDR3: CASSPSTDYQPQHF
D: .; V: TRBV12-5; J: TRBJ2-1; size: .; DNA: TGTGCTAGTGGTTCCCCCCGGGACGGGCAATTCTACAATGAGCAGTTCTTC; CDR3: CASGSPRDGQFYNEQFF
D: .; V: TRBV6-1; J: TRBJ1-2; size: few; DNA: TGTGCCAGCAGCCCCCATAGGGGGGGTAGGGGAGCTAACTATGGCTACACCTTC; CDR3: CASSPHRGGRGANYGYTF
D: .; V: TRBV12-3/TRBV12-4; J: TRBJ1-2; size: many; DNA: TGTGCCAGCAGTTCGGGGGGGCCACCTAACTATGGCTACACCTTC; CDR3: CASSSGGPPNYGYTF
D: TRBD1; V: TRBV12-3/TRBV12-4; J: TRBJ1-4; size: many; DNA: TGTGCCAGCAGTTTCGACTCTTCAGGGGGTGAGGAAAAACTGTTTTTT; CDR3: CASSFDSSGGEEKLFF
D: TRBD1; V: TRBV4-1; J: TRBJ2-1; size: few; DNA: TGCGCCAGCAGCCTATCGGACAGGGGCAATAATGAGCAGTTCTTC; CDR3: CASSLSDRGNNEQFF
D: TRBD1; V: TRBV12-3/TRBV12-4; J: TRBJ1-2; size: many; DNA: TGTGCCAGCAGTATCCGGACAGGGGAGGGTCTTGGCTACACCTTC; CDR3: CASSIRTGEGLGYTF
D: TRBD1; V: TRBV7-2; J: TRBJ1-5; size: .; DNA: TGTGCCAGCAGCACCAGGACAGGGGCGAATCAGCCCCAGCATTTT; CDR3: CASSTRTGANQPQHF
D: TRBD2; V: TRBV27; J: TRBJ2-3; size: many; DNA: TGTGCCAGCAGTTTATCGCGGGAGAAGTCCACAGATACGCAGTATTTT; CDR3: CASSLSREKSTDTQYF
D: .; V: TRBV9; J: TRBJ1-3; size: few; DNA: TGTGCCAGCAGCGCCCGGGGGTCTTCCTCTGGAAACACCATATATTTT; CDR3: CASSARGSSSGNTIYF
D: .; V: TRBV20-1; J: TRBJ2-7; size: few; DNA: TGCAGTGCTAGGAAGGACGGGTACGAGCAGTACTTC; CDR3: CSARKDGYEQYF
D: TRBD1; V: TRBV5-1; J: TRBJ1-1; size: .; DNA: TGCGCCAGCACCGTAACAACGTCAGGGGGAAAAGAAGCTTTCTTT; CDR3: CASTVTTSGGKEAFF
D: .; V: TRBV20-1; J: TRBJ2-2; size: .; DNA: TGCAGTGCTAGAGTCGGGGGAGGTTTCGGGGAGCTGTTTTTT; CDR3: CSARVGGGFGELFF
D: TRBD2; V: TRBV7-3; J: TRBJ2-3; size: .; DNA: TGTGCCAGCAGCTTAAAGGGACCTAGCGGGAGTCGGGCAGATACGCAGTATTTT; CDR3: CASSLKGPSGSRADTQYF
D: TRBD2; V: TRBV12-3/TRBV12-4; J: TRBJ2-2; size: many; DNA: TGTGCCAGCAGTTCTAGCGGGAGGGCTAGCGGGGAGCTGTTTTTT; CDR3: CASSSSGRASGELFF
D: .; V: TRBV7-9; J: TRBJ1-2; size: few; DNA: TGTGCCAGCAGCTTAGAGGGACTCGACTATGGCTACACCTTC; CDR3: CASSLEGLDYGYTF
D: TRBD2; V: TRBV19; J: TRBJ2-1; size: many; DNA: TGTGCCAGTAGTATAACTAGCGGGAGAAACAATGAGCAGTTCTTC; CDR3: CASSITSGRNNEQFF